This T cell receptor beta chain came from a study of T cells after yellow fever vaccination (dated by TCRdb to 2018 to 2020). Looking at the study overall: The SMART-Seq v4 Ultra Low Input RNA kit was used to prepare libraries from fractions with low cell numbers. To follow T-cell clones before and after both primary and booster YFV17D yellow fever vaccination, bulk TCR alpha and beta repertoires underwent longitudinal sequencing. The cohort comprised two healthy male donors, one aged 18 to 30 and one aged 30 to 40 years. Blood was drawn at multiple timepoints before and after primary and secondary immunization, with bulk PBMC replicates and cell subsets isolated.

Including the terminal cysteine and phenylalanine, the CDR3 comprises 12 residues. The read is trimmed to its CDR3 DNA, 36 bases read in frame from base 1. Trimming costs V 1 base and J 10 bases, and their ends lie 5 bases apart. The treatment or condition label, read with the paper, signifies: live attenuated yellow fever vaccine strain. At each blood-draw timepoint, two biological replicates of bulk PBMCs were collected. A standard Ficoll-Paque protocol was used to isolate PBMCs from peripheral blood. TriZol was used to extract RNA from bulk PBMCs, from CD4 and CD8 fractions, and from dextramer-positive and dextramer-negative fractions. General conclusions and limits of the study: Because only two donors were included in the study, the extent to which the findings can be generalized is limited. A small fraction of clonotypes showed up in both the CD4 and CD8 compartments, probably as a result of convergent recombination. After the booster, most clones that had expanded after primary vaccination were detected again (about 97% of CD4 and around 88% of CD8), suggesting broad maintenance of memory. Compared with the primary T-cell response, the secondary T-cell response was faster but weaker, reaching its peak on day 5 rather than on day 15. Computational filtering was needed because FACS-sorted repertoires could contain abundant contaminating clonotypes from the bulk population.

TCR cDNA was synthesized by 5'RACE template switching, which introduced a universal primer site and unique molecular identifiers. Priming for cDNA synthesis came from both the TCR alpha and TCR beta constant segments. Libraries were amplified in two PCR steps, with sample barcodes and sequencing adapters added in the second step. Sequencing of the libraries was done on either Illumina HiSeq 2500 (2x100 bp) or NovaSeq (2x150 bp). As for the authors' bioinformatics: Reads were demultiplexed and collapsed into UMI consensus sequences with MIGEC, and V(D)J alignment was performed with MiXCR. Clonotypes responding to the vaccine were identified with edgeR on replicate PBMC samples, with the criteria of FDR below 0.01 and a log2 fold change above 5 up to day 15. Each bulk clonotype received a CD4 or CD8 identity based on whether the sequenced CD4 or CD8 repertoire contained that clonotype at higher abundance. The raw public reads went through TCRdb reprocessing: fastp at Q25, MiXCR clone calling, in-frame beta chains kept. Under each unique CDR3 protein, matching rows form one entry showing the most common genes and DNA. These V and J calls are TCRdb output, not the study's own analysis. The sample table shows fewer than 350,000 distinct CDR3 sequences, and roughly 8.7% are seen once. The top ten constitute about a sixth of the sample.

This clonotype was found many times. It has no known antigen specificity. No base quality information exists; no much larger clone differs at one position. The chain was built from TRBV12-3 or TRBV12-4 and TRBJ1-6, with no confidently assigned D gene. The sequencing here drew on PBMCs, taken on the day of the first yellow fever vaccination. The source of this sequence is a man aged 18 to 30 who received the YFV17D yellow fever vaccine. CDR3 sequence: CASSLEGSPLHF. DNA sequence: TGTGCCAGCAGTTTAGAAGGCTCACCCCTCCACTTT.